What follows describes a single T cell receptor (beta chain). Its antigen target is currently unknown. Base-call qualities are not available, and no considerably larger clone is one nucleotide away. This specimen comes from a study of blood T cell repertoires in COVID-19 (dated by TCRdb to between 2020 and 2021). The study in broad terms: Samples covering the acute and convalescent phases of COVID-19 were provided by collaborators in the United States, Italy and Spain. Nearly every sample came with metadata listing a de-identified subject ID, COVID-19 status, age in years and sex. The samples were drawn from the first 160 participants of the ongoing ImmuneRACE study and from 1,254 subjects provided by 6 global collaborators. Where HLA class I and class II types were available, the types were taken from metadata supplied by the sample provider, not from assay-based typing. Subjects who had been exposed to COVID-19, were actively infected with it, or had recovered from it provided the deeply sampled blood TCRbeta repertoires that made up the dataset. The repertoires were released in a freely available public database intended as a resource for research on the immune response to SARS-CoV-2. The material from the prospective study consisted of cDNA or gDNA derived from T cells, B-cell-depleted T cells, or PBMCs. General conclusions and limits of the study: The quantity of clinical and demographic metadata differed by source and by participant and was supplied without curation.

TCRbeta CDR3 regions were amplified from genomic DNA using the immunoSEQ Assay, a bias-controlled multiplex PCR. In the authors' own workflow: Nucleated cell counts per sample were estimated from amplification of reference gene primers within the assay. Sequence reads were collapsed and filtered to measure the absolute abundance of every unique TCRbeta CDR3 rearrangement. For each sample, productive Simpson clonality was calculated as the square root of Simpson's diversity index across productive rearrangements. What TCRdb holds here is the immuneACCESS table cut down to in-frame rearrangements. Part of the clones is not present; checked against another copy, under half of the missing clones reflect an unresolved V gene, and the others are unexplained. Clonal size and the V and J genes are those of that table, whereas D and trimming came from the DNA. This sample comprises roughly 30,000 clones, roughly 90% of them detected only once. Clones ranked in the top ten supply 3% to 4% of the sample.

As encoded in the germline V gene (reference sequence), CDR1 is LNHNV while CDR2 is YYDKDF. Between the V and J ends, shortened by 3 bases and 5 bases respectively, the junction contains 10 bases. The CDR3 has 14 amino acids, counting the end cysteine and phenylalanine. The read is trimmed to its CDR3 DNA, 42 bases read in frame from base 1. Whole blood was collected in K2EDTA tubes by collaborating institutions according to the institutions' own protocols. For TCRbeta analysis, collaborator samples were shipped as frozen whole blood, as isolated PBMCs, or as DNA extracted from either sample type. The TCR sequence derives from a man aged 55 to 69 with acute or convalescent COVID-19. The V gene is TRBV15 and the J gene is TRBJ1-4; the D gene lacks a confident call. Source material: peripheral blood. The CDR3 region: CATSRGGRNEKLFF. The bases are TGTGCCACCAGCAGGGGAGGTAGGAATGAAAAACTGTTTTTT.